These 20 T cell receptor beta chains originate from one sample sequenced in a study of cytomegalovirus exposure and HLA in healthy donors. Primers for the PCR totalled 60 Vbeta and 13 Jbeta. TCRdb's table, derived via immunoSEQ multiplex PCR, lists solely in-frame clones and lacks some. The sample yields tens of thousands of clones, about 81% seen once. The sample taken for sequencing was PBMCs. The receptors come from a woman between 50 and 59 years old in good health and CMV-seronegative.

The rearrangement joins TRBV6-7 to TRBJ1-1; tentative D call: TRBD1 (6 bases). TRBV6-7 is identified as an open reading frame with a role that is uncertain. The CDR3 is made up of 12 amino acids. The V end was cut by 9 bases, the J end by 1 base, with 9 bases between. This CDR3 is CARHRANTEAFF. The CDR3 region has the DNA TGTGCCAGGCACAGGGCGAACACTGAAGCTTTCTTT.

The chain couples TRBV15 to TRBJ1-5; TRBD1 matches 9 bases. The CDR3 has 18 residues. V lost 0 bases, J lost 5 bases, and 11 bases stayed unmatched. Germline V gene sequence: CDR1 LNHNV, CDR2 YYDKDF (reference sequence). CDR3 DNA sequence: TGTGCCACCAGCAGAGATGGTTCAACAGGGGGCAGGGATCAGCCCCAGCATTTT. This sequence encodes CATSRDGSTGGRDQPQHF.

The V call is TRBV6-5, the J call TRBJ2-1, with D possibly matching TRBD2 (5 bases). CDR1 MNHEY and CDR2 SVGAGI come from the germline V gene. This CDR3 has 13 residues. Between the trimmed V and J ends, which lost 6 bases and 7 bases, there was a span of 13 bases. The CDR3 sequence: CASSSPLVNEQFF. In nucleotides, the CDR3 is TGTGCCAGCAGCTCCCCACTAGTTAATGAGCAGTTCTTC.

The gene calls are TRBV7-8 and TRBJ1-1, with TRBD1 matching over 11 bases. V shed 1 base, J shed 6 bases, and the junction held 1 base outside the gene matches. This CDR3 is 14 amino acids long. From germline, CDR1 is SGHVS and CDR2 FQNEAQ. CDR3 in amino acids: CASSLGTGGSEAFF. The CDR3 DNA reads as TGTGCCAGCAGCTTAGGGACAGGGGGCTCTGAAGCTTTCTTT.

This rearrangement joins TRBV2 to TRBJ1-4; D gene unclear. The CDR3 is made up of 16 amino acids. V lost 4 bases, J lost 0 bases, and 12 bases lay in between. From germline, CDR1 is SNHLY and CDR2 FYNNEI. The DNA for the CDR3 is TGTGCCAGCAGTGTAGAGGGTTTTGCAACTAATGAAAAACTGTTTTTT. Protein product: CASSVEGFATNEKLFF.

V gene TRBV5-8 combines with J gene TRBJ2-1; 10 bases match TRBD2. This CDR3 has 16 amino acids. The V gene's germline CDR1 is SGHTS and CDR2 YDEGEE. Trimming at V came to 1 base and at J to 3 bases, leaving 4 bases not matched to a gene. CDR3 in DNA: TGTGCCAGCAGCTTGAGTCTAGCGGGGGTCTACAATGAGCAGTTCTTC. As protein: CASSLSLAGVYNEQFF. Full variable domain (missing parts from reference TRBV5-8 and TRBJ2-1): EAGVTQSPTHLIKTRGQQATLRCSPISGHTSVYWYQQALGLGLQFLLWYDEGEERNRGNFPPRFSGRQFPNYSSELNVNALELEDSALYLCASSLSLAGVYNEQFFGPGTRLTVL.

The chain is built from TRBV5-8 and TRBJ1-1; D might be TRBD1 (6 bases). The germline CDR1 and CDR2 sequences are SGHTS and YDEGEE. The CDR3 runs to 15 residues. Trimming took off 4 bases at V and 2 bases at J, with 15 bases between the two ends. The CDR3 DNA reads as TGTGCCAGCAGCCTTGAAAGGACAGCCAACACTGAAGCTTTCTTT. It codes for CASSLERTANTEAFF.

This clone was seen a few times. Relative to the germline gene, one junction end is altered; a read error may explain this. The chain combines TRBV19 with TRBJ2-5, with 9 bases that match TRBD1. Germline assignment: CDR1 LNHDA and CDR2 SQIVND (reference sequence). The CDR3 covers 18 residues. The CDR3 nucleotides are TGTGCCAGTAGTATCGATAAGGGAGGGACAGGGAGCTCCTACGAGCACCACTTC. Protein: CASSIDKGGTGSSYEHHF.

The rearrangement links TRBV29-1 to TRBJ1-1; 11 positions match TRBD1. Per germline, CDR1 SQVTM and CDR2 ANQGSEA. Losses at the gene ends were 4 bases for V and 7 bases for J; bases not matched to a gene: 2. The CDR3 covers 12 residues. CDR3 bases: TGCAGCGTTGGGGACAGGGGGAATGAAGCTTTCTTT. This sequence encodes CSVGDRGNEAFF. The variable domain in full, with the rest retrieved from reference TRBV29-1 and TRBJ1-1, is SAVISQKPSRDICQRGTSLTIQCQVDSQVTMMFWYRQQPGQSLTLIATANQGSEATYESGFVIDKFPISRPNLTFSTLTVSNMSPEDSSIYLCSVGDRGNEAFFGQGTRLTVV.

This clone was counted once. The V gene is TRBV4-2, the J gene TRBJ2-2, with 8 bases aligning to TRBD2. The J segment lost 4 bases and the V segment lost 5 bases, leaving 15 bases of the junction unmatched. The length of the CDR3 is 18 residues. Germline CDR1 and CDR2: LGHNA and YNFKEQ. The CDR3 region has the DNA TGTGCCAGCAGCTCTCCCAGCTCGGGGGGGTTCAGCACCGGGGAGCTGTTTTTT. Translating gives CASSSPSSGGFSTGELFF.

The V call is TRBV2, the J call TRBJ2-3, with TRBD2 matching 8 bases. The ends lost 5 bases at V and 4 bases at J; junction bases unmatched: 8. This CDR3 has 15 amino acids. From germline, CDR1 is SNHLY and CDR2 FYNNEI. The chain's CDR3 is CASSLRLATSDTQYF. The DNA for the CDR3 is TGTGCCAGCAGTCTTCGACTAGCGACCTCAGATACGCAGTATTTT.

The CDR3 loop is CASSLAGGAYTGELFF. Here the CDR3 DNA reads TGTGCCAGCAGCTTAGCGGGGGGGGCCTACACCGGGGAGCTGTTTTTT. The chain couples TRBV7-6 to TRBJ2-2; D may be TRBD2 (7 bases). Trimming shortened V by 0 bases and J by 3 bases, and 11 bases separated the two germline ends. Germline-derived CDR1 and CDR2 are SGHVS and FNYEAQ. The CDR3 has 16 residues. The whole variable domain, remainder taken from reference TRBV7-6 and TRBJ2-2, is GAGVSQSPRYKVTKRGQDVALRCDPISGHVSLYWYRQALGQGPEFLTYFNYEAQQDKSGLPNDRFSAERPEGSISTLTIQRTEQRDSAMYRCASSLAGGAYTGELFFGEGSRLTVL.

The chain carries TRBV6-1 and TRBJ2-5, with TRBD1 as a possible D gene (6 bases). CDR3 length: 13 residues. Germline lookup yields CDR1 MNHNS and CDR2 SASEGT. Trimming took 6 bases from V and 5 from J, leaving 13 bases between them. In DNA form, the CDR3 reads TGTGCCAGCAGGGGGGCGCAGACGGAGACCCAGTACTTC. Residues: CASRGAQTETQYF.

J is TRBJ2-5 and V is TRBV5-4; 9 positions agree with TRBD2. Germline-derived CDR1 and CDR2 are SGHNT and YYREEE (reference sequence). Trimming removed 4 bases from V and 5 bases from J; junction bases left unmatched: 15. CDR3 length equals 17 residues. DNA of the CDR3: TGTGCCAGCAGCCTGATCACCGGGACTAGCTTAGTGGAGACCCAGTACTTC. Residues: CASSLITGTSLVETQYF.

The genes are TRBV4-1 and TRBJ2-3; 14 nucleotides align to TRBD2. V shed 4 bases, J shed 4 bases, and the junction held 7 bases outside the gene matches. Germline V gene data show CDR1 as MGHRA and CDR2 as YSYEKL. This CDR3 contains 17 residues. The CDR3 sequence: CASSLSGTSGGSDTQYF. DNA for the CDR3: TGCGCCAGCAGCCTAAGCGGGACTAGCGGGGGATCAGATACGCAGTATTTT.

This clone has more than one count but fewer than ten. The rearrangement joins TRBV5-8 to TRBJ2-1, with a weak D call TRBD2 (7 bases). CDR1 is SGHTS, CDR2 YDEGEE, per germline. The CDR3 is 15 residues long. Trimming removed 4 bases from V and 7 bases from J, with 18 bases in between. CDR3 bases: TGTGCCAGCAGCGAAATTGGCAGGGGAGGGAATGAGCAGTTCTTC. Encoded protein: CASSEIGRGGNEQFF.

This chain connects TRBV15 to TRBJ1-3; weak D call: TRBD1 (6 bases). With 1 base removed from V and 0 bases from J, the gap between germline ends came to 13 bases. The germline V gene encodes CDR1 LNHNV and CDR2 YYDKDF (reference sequence). The length of the CDR3 is 17 residues. DNA for the CDR3: TGTGCCACCAGCAGAGGACCAACAGGGAACTCTGGAAACACCATATATTTT. This sequence encodes CATSRGPTGNSGNTIYF.

This clone was detected once. The chain recombines TRBV18 with TRBJ2-5; TRBD2 aligns across 10 bases. CDR3 length: 17 residues. Germline CDR1 KGHSH, CDR2 LQKENI. V shed 0 bases, J shed 4 bases, and the junction held 8 bases outside the gene matches. This chain's CDR3 is CASSPPEYSGGRETQYF. CDR3 sequence (DNA): TGTGCCAGCTCACCACCGGAATATAGCGGGGGGCGAGAGACCCAGTACTTC.

CDR3 nucleotide sequence: TGCGCCAGCACCAAGGGACAGGGGGAGTCGGATGAGCAGTTCTTC. It is translated as CASTKGQGESDEQFF. V gene TRBV5-1 combines with J gene TRBJ2-1; 11 nucleotides match TRBD1. Looked up from germline, CDR1 is SGHRS and CDR2 is YFSETQ. Trimming cost V 6 bases and J 8 bases; bases outside gene matches: 10. CDR3 length: 15 amino acids.

V usage is TRBV6-5 and J usage is TRBJ2-7; 9 positions match TRBD1. Germline-derived CDR1 and CDR2 are MNHEY and SVGAGI. This CDR3 has 15 amino acids. V was clipped by 2 bases and J by 5 bases; unmatched bases: 7. Here the CDR3 DNA reads TGTGCCAGCAGTTACACAGGGGGCGATTTCGACGAGCAGTACTTC. It yields the protein CASSYTGGDFDEQYF.